This passage covers 13 T cell receptor beta chains from one sample sequenced in a study of regulatory T cells in long-lasting Graves disease. Researchers made TCR beta libraries by using iRepertoire HTBI primers and running Arm-PCR on CDR3 regions. MiXCR was run by TCRdb on the multiplex PCR reads, yielding one entry per CDR3 protein. The sample consists of under 450,000 distinct CDR3 sequences, roughly 10% of them appearing once. Time point given: newly diagnosed GD, antithyroid drugs for less than 3 months. Construction of the TCR library relied on RNA isolated from PBMCs. Separately, the same data were catalogued under a study of T cells in Graves' hyperthyroidism and ophthalmopathy.

Sequencing was performed on peripheral blood mononuclear cells (PBMCs), taken at new diagnosis, from a patient treated with antithyroid drugs. The receptors shown here come from a woman aged 18 to 35 with Graves disease.

This clonotype was observed many times. The chain links TRBV6-1 to TRBJ2-4; the D gene is possibly TRBD2 (6 bases). Germline lookup yields CDR1 MNHNS and CDR2 SASEGT. The V and J ends lost 6 bases and 0 bases respectively, with 12 bases between them. This CDR3 spans 15 amino acids. The CDR3 region is CASSIGGEAKNIQYF. In DNA form, the CDR3 reads TGTGCCAGCAGCATCGGAGGGGAAGCCAAAAACATTCAGTACTTC.

With respect to this clonotype: The junction shows a germline mismatch at one end, possibly a read error. The chain carries TRBV12-3 or TRBV12-4 and TRBJ1-4, with TRBD1 matching 8 bases. This CDR3 is 15 amino acids long. CDR3 nucleotide sequence: TGTGCCAGCAGCTTAGGACAGGGACTGAATGAAAAACTGTTTTTT. Protein: CASSLGQGLNEKLFF.

The chain is built from TRBV4-2 and TRBJ2-4, with D unresolved. Germline lookup yields CDR1 LGHNA and CDR2 YNFKEQ. V lost 0 bases and J 8 bases, leaving 2 bases between the germline ends. The CDR3 extends over 11 amino acids. DNA of the CDR3: TGTGCCAGCAGCCAAGAGGACATTCAGTACTTC. It translates to CASSQEDIQYF.

This clonotype was observed many times. This sequence joins TRBV28 and TRBJ1-2, with TRBD1 as a possible D gene (6 bases). With 5 bases removed from V and 6 bases from J, the gap between germline ends came to 19 bases. CDR3 length: 15 residues. CDR1 MDHEN and CDR2 SYDVKM come from the germline V gene. CDR3 sequence (DNA): TGTGCCAGCAGTCCCCGGACAGCTACAACTCATGGCTACACCTTC. It specifies CASSPRTATTHGYTF.

This clonotype was detected ten times or more. The CDR3 reads CSARDWGSPGVHEQYF. Written as DNA, the CDR3 is TGCAGTGCTAGAGATTGGGGAAGTCCTGGGGTACACGAGCAGTACTTC. The chain couples TRBV20-1 to TRBJ2-7; D unresolved. V shed 0 bases and J shed 5 bases, with 20 bases lying between them. Per germline, CDR1 DFQATT and CDR2 SNEGSKA (reference sequence). This CDR3 comprises 16 residues.

This clonotype came up many times. V gene TRBV2 combines with J gene TRBJ1-1; tentatively, D is TRBD1 (5 bases). CDR1 and CDR2 from the germline V gene are SNHLY and FYNNEI. V was shortened by 6 bases and J by 0 bases, with 11 bases between the two germline ends. CDR3 length equals 14 residues. Written as DNA, the CDR3 is TGTGCCAGCAGGGGACGTCTGCTGAACACTGAAGCTTTCTTT. This translates into CASRGRLLNTEAFF.

In the case of this clonotype: This may arise from a read error, as a much more abundant clone is one base away. V gene TRBV12-3 or TRBV12-4 combines with J gene TRBJ1-1; D remains ambiguous. Trimming left V 6 bases short and J 4 bases short, with 21 bases between. The CDR3 runs 16 residues. CDR3 in DNA: TGTGCCAGCAGCTTGCCTCGAGCGACCCTGAGCACTGAAGCTTTCTTT. Encoded protein: CASSLPRATLSTEAFF.

The sample holds many counts of this clonotype. The chain employs TRBV12-3 or TRBV12-4 and TRBJ1-6, with no clear D. This CDR3 spans 14 amino acids. V was shortened by 5 bases and J by 14 bases, with 19 bases between the two germline ends. The CDR3 coding sequence is TGTGCCAGCAGTCCTTCGTTGCGGCCCGGCGCCCTCCACTTT. Protein sequence: CASSPSLRPGALHF.

The chain couples TRBV28 to TRBJ1-5, with a tentative D call TRBD1 (5 bases). V was clipped by 3 bases and J by 2 bases, with 23 bases between them. Germline CDR1 is MDHEN and CDR2 is SYDVKM. The CDR3 spans 19 residues. The CDR3 region has the DNA TGTGCCAGCAGTTTTAATCCAAGACAGAAGCTCCGTGGCAATCAGCCCCAGCATTTT. This gives the protein CASSFNPRQKLRGNQPQHF.

This clonotype showed up many times. The gene calls are TRBV7-9 and TRBJ2-7; TRBD1 or TRBD2 may be the D gene (5 bases each). Trimming cost V 5 bases and J 0 bases, with 17 bases left between them. Germline CDR1 and CDR2: SEHNR and FQNEAQ (reference sequence). The CDR3 has 16 amino acids. In DNA, the CDR3 is TGTGCCAGCAGCATGGGACCGCGTATGCCCTCCTACGAGCAGTACTTC. It yields the protein CASSMGPRMPSYEQYF.

This chain links TRBV5-1 with TRBJ1-4; 10 nucleotides match TRBD1. The trim removed 9 bases at V and 3 bases at J, leaving 5 bases unmatched. The length of the CDR3 is 14 residues. Germline CDR1 is SGHRS and CDR2 is YFSETQ. The CDR3 loop reads CATGTGEANEKLFF. As DNA, the CDR3 is TGCGCCACTGGGACAGGGGAGGCTAATGAAAAACTGTTTTTT.

This sequence joins TRBV20-1 and TRBJ1-2, with 10 bases fitting TRBD1. The CDR3 is 10 residues long. In germline, CDR1 is DFQATT, CDR2 SNEGSKA (reference sequence). The V gene end was trimmed by 6 bases and the J gene end by 12 bases; junction bases not matched to a gene: 4. CDR3: CSAPGQGHTF. CDR3 in DNA: TGCAGTGCCCCGGGACAGGGGCACACCTTC.

This clonotype has more than one count but fewer than ten. The chain carries TRBV5-1 and TRBJ2-1, with D hard to call. CDR3 length: 13 amino acids. CDR1 and CDR2 (germline): SGHRS, YFSETQ. The germline V and J ends were trimmed by 4 bases and 12 bases, with 17 bases remaining between them. CDR3 in DNA: TGCGCCAGCAGCGTGGGCCTTACCACGGGGCAGTTCTTC. Translation gives CASSVGLTTGQFF.